Below are 13 T cell receptor beta chains sequenced from a single sample in a study of T cell repertoires in cytomegalovirus infection. TCRdb redid the calling of the reads with MiXCR, one entry per CDR3 protein. The data show around 280,000 distinct CDR3 sequences, about 8.8% seen once. Material for sequencing was PBMCs. These TCRs come from a human donor in good health (CMV status not recorded). Some clones in this sample may be carry-over from other donors' samples.

This clonotype was detected ten times or more. V gene TRBV29-1 combines with J gene TRBJ1-2; 9 positions match TRBD1. The J segment lost 2 bases and the V segment lost 4 bases, leaving 5 bases of the junction unmatched. CDR3 size: 14 residues. Germline CDR1 SQVTM, CDR2 ANQGSEA. The CDR3 region is CSVGGDRANYGYTF. In DNA, the CDR3 is TGCAGCGTTGGAGGGGACAGGGCGAACTATGGCTACACCTTC.

The chain links TRBV29-1 to TRBJ1-2, with D possibly matching TRBD1 (5 bases). V was trimmed by 7 bases and J by 3 bases, leaving 12 bases between them. The CDR3 is 12 residues long. CDR1 and CDR2 (germline): SQVTM, ANQGSEA. The DNA for the CDR3 is TGCAGCGGAGAGGACAACGACTATGGCTACACCTTC. As protein: CSGEDNDYGYTF.

The V and J genes are TRBV6-2 or TRBV6-3 and TRBJ2-7; no clear D. CDR3 size: 13 residues. Trimming took 0 bases from V and 4 from J, leaving 7 bases between them. Germline values: CDR1 MNHEY, CDR2 SVGEGT. In nucleotides, the CDR3 is TGTGCCAGCAGTTACTCGCCAGAATACGAGCAGTACTTC. This gives the protein CASSYSPEYEQYF.

The chain has TRBV28 and TRBJ1-2; D is perhaps TRBD1 (5 bases). Germline V gene lookup returns CDR1 MDHEN and CDR2 SYDVKM. The CDR3 consists of 14 residues. V was pared by 6 bases and J by 5 bases, with 16 bases between. The CDR3 loop reads CASRYGTPQYGYTF. DNA of the CDR3: TGTGCCAGCAGGTATGGGACCCCACAGTATGGCTACACCTTC.

This clonotype was seen repeatedly, ten times or more. The rearrangement joins TRBV6-2 or TRBV6-3 to TRBJ2-2, with D possibly being TRBD2 (5 bases). The germline gives CDR1 MNHEY, CDR2 SVGEGT. The ends were cut back, 2 bases at V and 10 bases at J, with 14 bases in the middle. This CDR3 is built from 14 residues. CDR3 sequence: CASSYADSDVELFF. The CDR3 DNA is TGTGCCAGCAGTTACGCGGACTCAGATGTGGAGCTGTTTTTT.

The table lists this clonotype with many counts. V gene TRBV20-1 combines with J gene TRBJ2-3, with D unclear. Looked up from germline, CDR1 is DFQATT and CDR2 is SNEGSKA (reference sequence). There are 12 residues in the CDR3. Trimming shortened V by 3 bases and J by 6 bases, and 10 bases separated the two germline ends. The CDR3 sequence is CSASGRWDTQYF. Written as DNA, the CDR3 is TGCAGTGCTAGTGGTCGGTGGGATACGCAGTATTTT.

V is TRBV11-2 and J is TRBJ2-3; 8 bases map to TRBD1. The germline V gene has CDR1 SGHAT and CDR2 FQNNGV. Unmatched junction bases numbered 11, after V lost 5 bases and J lost 4 bases. The CDR3 spans 16 residues. The CDR3 DNA sequence: TGTGCCAGCAGCGCCAAAGGACAGGGAGGCCCAGATACGCAGTATTTT. This encodes CASSAKGQGGPDTQYF.

V usage is TRBV28 and J usage is TRBJ2-7; D is possibly TRBD1 (6 bases). The germline V and J ends were trimmed by 6 bases and 4 bases, with 22 bases remaining between them. This CDR3 spans 16 amino acids. CDR1 and CDR2 from the germline V gene are MDHEN and SYDVKM. The CDR3 spells CASRKQGNRIPYEQYF. DNA for the CDR3: TGTGCCAGCAGAAAACAGGGAAACCGAATCCCGTACGAGCAGTACTTC.

This clonotype showed up many times. The V gene is TRBV7-2, the J gene TRBJ1-5; D possibly corresponds to TRBD1 (6 bases). V was shortened by 1 base and J by 7 bases, with 14 bases between the two germline ends. The CDR3 loop spans 15 amino acids. The germline V gene encodes CDR1 SGHTA and CDR2 FQGNSA. CDR3 DNA: TGTGCCAGCAGCTTAGAGGGCAGGGGAAAGCAGCCCCAGCATTTT. Translated, it gives CASSLEGRGKQPQHF.

This chain uses TRBV7-6 with TRBJ2-5; 8 bases are shared with TRBD2. The CDR3 is 14 amino acids. From germline, CDR1 is SGHVS and CDR2 FNYEAQ. J lost 7 bases, V lost 4 bases, and 8 bases had no gene match. In nucleotides, the CDR3 is TGTGCCAGCAGCTCCCCCACGGGGGGGGGGACCCAGTACTTC. As protein: CASSSPTGGGTQYF.

In its sample, this clonotype was seen many times. This chain uses TRBV7-9 with TRBJ2-2, with 8 bases fitting TRBD1. Germline CDR1 reads SEHNR; CDR2 reads FQNEAQ (reference sequence). This CDR3 region has 16 residues. J gave up 0 bases and V 5 bases, and 5 bases lay outside the gene matches. The CDR3 sequence is CASSRDRGTNTGELFF. In DNA, the CDR3 is TGTGCCAGCAGCCGCGACAGGGGAACGAACACCGGGGAGCTGTTTTTT.

This clonotype was seen repeatedly, ten times or more. This chain uses TRBV7-2 with TRBJ2-1; 8 positions agree with TRBD2. CDR3 length: 14 amino acids. V shed 5 bases and J 8 bases; nucleotides not matched to a gene: 8. Per the germline V gene, CDR1 is SGHTA and CDR2 is FQGNSA. The CDR3 sequence is CASSPRTSLDEQFF. The CDR3 DNA reads as TGTGCCAGCAGCCCCCGGACTAGCCTCGATGAGCAGTTCTTC. Based on the CDR3 plus reference TRBV7-2 and TRBJ2-1, the full variable domain is GAGVSQSPSNKVTEKGKDVELRCDPISGHTALYWYRQSLGQGLEFLIYFQGNSAPDKSGLPSDRFSAERTGGSVSTLTIQRTQQEDSAVYLCASSPRTSLDEQFFGPGTRLTVL.

This sequence joins TRBV6-1 and TRBJ1-1; no firm D call. V lost 7 bases, J lost 2 bases, and 8 bases lay in between. The CDR3 contains 12 residues. The germline V gene encodes CDR1 MNHNS and CDR2 SASEGT. CDR3 residues: CASNRGNTEAFF. The CDR3 region has the DNA TGTGCCAGCAACCGGGGAAACACTGAAGCTTTCTTT.